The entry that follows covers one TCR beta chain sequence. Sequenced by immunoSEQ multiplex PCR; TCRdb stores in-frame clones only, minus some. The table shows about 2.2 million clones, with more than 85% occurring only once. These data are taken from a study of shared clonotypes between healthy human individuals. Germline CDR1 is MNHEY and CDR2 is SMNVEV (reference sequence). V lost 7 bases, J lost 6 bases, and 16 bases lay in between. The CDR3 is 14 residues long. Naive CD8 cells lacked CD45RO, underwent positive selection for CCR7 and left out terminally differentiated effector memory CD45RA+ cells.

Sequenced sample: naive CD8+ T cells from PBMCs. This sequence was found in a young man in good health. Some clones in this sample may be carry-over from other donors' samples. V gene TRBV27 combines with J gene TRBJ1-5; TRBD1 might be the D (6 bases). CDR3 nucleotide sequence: TGTGCCAGCACCATGAGGGGAGGGGGTCAGCCCCAGCATTTT. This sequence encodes CASTMRGGGQPQHF.